The 21 T cell receptor beta chains reported below all come from one sample, sequenced in a study of blood T cells in healthy people across ages. The second PCR ran about 6 to 12 cycles with a sample-barcoded 5' primer and J-beta primers. TCRdb re-derived calls from the 5' RACE reads in MiXCR, one entry per CDR3 protein. The sample lists roughly 2 million distinct CDR3 sequences, around 50% occurring once. The sample taken for sequencing was blood. These receptors all stem from a woman in her thirties or forties in good health.

CDR3 in DNA: TGCGCCAGTCAACCCAGGGGGGACCAAGAGACCCAGTACTTC. This codes for CASQPRGDQETQYF. The chain recombines TRBV5-1 with TRBJ2-5, with D perhaps TRBD1 (7 bases). Germline V CDR1 and CDR2: SGHRS, YFSETQ. This CDR3 has 14 amino acids. V lost 8 bases, J lost 0 bases, and 14 bases lay in between.

The CDR3 coding sequence is TGCAGTGCTCCAAAACGCGGCCCAAGGTACGAGCAGTACTTC. Protein sequence: CSAPKRGPRYEQYF. The chain carries TRBV20-1 and TRBJ2-7; no clear D gene. CDR3 length: 14 residues. Germline V lookup: CDR1 DFQATT, CDR2 SNEGSKA (reference sequence). V gave up 5 bases and J gave up 4 bases, with 18 bases separating them.

This clonotype turned up a few times. This rearrangement joins TRBV12-3 or TRBV12-4 to TRBJ2-5; 7 bases align to TRBD1. This CDR3 has 14 residues. The junction had 8 bases not matched to a gene; V was cut back by 5 bases and J by 5 bases. The CDR3 here is CASSITGALETQYF. CDR3 nucleotides: TGTGCCAGCAGTATAACAGGGGCCTTGGAGACCCAGTACTTC.

The V gene is TRBV6-2 or TRBV6-3, the J gene TRBJ2-1, with TRBD1 matching 7 bases. From germline, CDR1 is MNHEY and CDR2 SVGEGT. The CDR3 consists of 15 residues. V lost 1 base and J lost 0; bases outside the gene matches: 0. The CDR3, as DNA: TGTGCCAGCAGTTACTGGGACAGCTCCTACAATGAGCAGTTCTTC. This sequence encodes CASSYWDSSYNEQFF.

This clonotype was detected only a few times. The chain is built from TRBV13 and TRBJ2-5; 8 nucleotides align to TRBD2. After removal of 6 bases from V and 11 bases from J, the junction contained 11 bases not matched to a gene. Looked up from germline, CDR1 is PRHDT and CDR2 is FYEKMQ (reference sequence). The CDR3 loop spans 13 amino acids. CDR3 in amino acids: CASSQSGGREQYF. The CDR3 coding sequence is TGTGCCAGCAGTCAAAGCGGGGGAAGAGAGCAGTACTTC.

The genes are TRBV7-8 and TRBJ2-1; TRBD2 might be the D (5 bases). Trimming took 2 bases from V and 6 from J, leaving 11 bases between them. The CDR3 runs to 14 residues. Germline values: CDR1 SGHVS, CDR2 FQNEAQ. CDR3 DNA: TGTGCCAGCAGCTTAACGAGGGCGGTCAATGAGCAGTTCTTC. Translation gives CASSLTRAVNEQFF.

This clonotype occurred many times. DNA of the CDR3: TGTGCCAGCAGTAACAGCTACAATGAGCAGTTCTTC. Translated, it gives CASSNSYNEQFF. This sequence joins TRBV2 and TRBJ2-1, with unresolved D. The ends were cut back, 5 bases at V and 3 bases at J, with 5 bases in the middle. The germline CDR1 and CDR2 sequences are SNHLY and FYNNEI. The CDR3 consists of 12 residues.

CDR3 protein: CASSQEQQVGSPLHF. Written as DNA, the CDR3 is TGCGCCAGCAGCCAAGAGCAACAGGTCGGTTCACCCCTCCACTTT. V usage is TRBV4-3 and J usage is TRBJ1-6, with a possible D match to TRBD1 (5 bases). Deletions cut 0 bases from V and 9 bases from J, with 12 bases between. CDR1 LGHNA and CDR2 YSLEER come from the germline V gene. The CDR3 length is 15 residues.

There are a few counts of this clonotype. The V call is TRBV19, the J call TRBJ2-1; D remains unclear. The germline CDR1 and CDR2 sequences are LNHDA and SQIVND (reference sequence). The CDR3 runs to 13 residues. With 6 bases removed from V and 3 bases from J, the gap between germline ends came to 9 bases. The CDR3 bases are TGTGCCAGTAGGACGAACTACTACAATGAGCAGTTCTTC. This codes for CASRTNYYNEQFF.

The chain employs TRBV7-9 and TRBJ1-2, with D tentatively TRBD1 (5 bases). CDR3 length equals 16 residues. Germline CDR1 and CDR2: SEHNR and FQNEAQ (reference sequence). The germline V and J ends were trimmed by 1 base and 4 bases, with 16 bases remaining between them. The DNA for the CDR3 is TGTGCCAGCAGCTTAGGTCCGGGGGTGATCCTCTATGGCTACACCTTC. Its protein product is CASSLGPGVILYGYTF.

This clonotype showed up just a few times. This chain connects TRBV5-8 to TRBJ1-5, with D unclear. This CDR3 has 15 residues. V lost 4 bases and J 4 bases, leaving 15 bases between the germline ends. CDR1 is SGHTS and CDR2 is YDEGEE in the germline V gene. The CDR3 here is CASSLAQRPNQPQHF. For the CDR3, the DNA is TGTGCCAGCAGCCTAGCCCAGAGGCCGAATCAGCCCCAGCATTTT.

The chain combines TRBV29-1 with TRBJ2-3, with TRBD2 identical over 7 bases. The CDR3 is 15 amino acids. V dropped 1 base and J dropped 0; count of bases not matched to a gene: 4. CDR1 and CDR2 (germline): SQVTM, ANQGSEA. CDR3 sequence reads: CSVEGGTTSTDTQYF. DNA of the CDR3: TGCAGCGTTGAAGGGGGGACTACGAGCACAGATACGCAGTATTTT.

The genes are TRBV3-1 and TRBJ2-7, with TRBD1 identical over 7 bases. The CDR3 is 14 amino acids. V was clipped by 3 bases and J by 3 bases; unmatched bases: 5. CDR1 and CDR2 from the germline V gene are LGHDT and YNNKEL (reference sequence). The CDR3 DNA follows: TGTGCCAGCAGCCACAAACAGGGGATCTACGAGCAGTACTTC. As protein: CASSHKQGIYEQYF.

This chain links TRBV6-2 or TRBV6-3 with TRBJ1-2; TRBD1 matches 7 bases. The V gene's germline CDR1 is MNHEY and CDR2 SVGEGT. Trimming took 7 bases from V and 1 from J; bases not matched to a gene: 9. This CDR3 region has 15 residues. CDR3 sequence reads: CASTLAGQHNYGYTF. The CDR3 coding sequence is TGTGCCAGCACCCTGGCGGGACAGCATAACTATGGCTACACCTTC.

This clonotype was seen ten or more times. V is TRBV5-1 and J is TRBJ2-7; a possible D gene is TRBD1 (6 bases). Germline lookup yields CDR1 SGHRS and CDR2 YFSETQ. The CDR3 runs to 12 residues. The germline V and J ends were trimmed by 0 bases and 5 bases, with 6 bases remaining between them. The CDR3 here is CASSLGTDEQYF. The CDR3 DNA reads TGCGCCAGCAGCTTGGGGACAGACGAGCAGTACTTC.

The chain links TRBV28 to TRBJ2-7; D unclear. The CDR3 has 13 amino acids. Deletions cut 4 bases from V and 2 bases from J, with 9 bases between. Looked up from germline, CDR1 is MDHEN and CDR2 is SYDVKM. The CDR3 here is CASSSSSPYEQYF. The CDR3 DNA sequence: TGTGCCAGCAGTTCGAGCAGTCCCTACGAGCAGTACTTC.

The CDR3 reads CASSGDRVDNEQFF. The CDR3 region has the DNA TGTGCCAGCAGTGGAGACAGGGTAGACAATGAGCAGTTCTTC. The J gene is TRBJ2-1, the V gene TRBV25-1; 7 nucleotides agree with TRBD1. The J segment lost 5 bases and the V segment lost 4 bases, leaving 5 bases of the junction unmatched. CDR1 MGHDK and CDR2 SYGVNS come from the germline V gene. The CDR3 spans 14 residues.

The gene calls are TRBV28 and TRBJ1-6, with D uncertain. Germline V lookup: CDR1 MDHEN, CDR2 SYDVKM. V lost 8 bases to trimming and J lost 5 bases, with 13 bases between them. This CDR3 comprises 14 residues. The CDR3 protein is CASASGPNNSPLHF. The DNA of the CDR3 is TGTGCCAGCGCGAGTGGGCCCAATAATTCACCCCTCCACTTT.

The rearrangement joins TRBV5-1 to TRBJ2-5; D not resolved. CDR1 and CDR2 (germline): SGHRS, YFSETQ. The CDR3 totals 15 residues. This CDR3 reads CASGLGHRRQETQYF. For the CDR3, the DNA is TGCGCTTCGGGTCTAGGGCACCGTAGACAAGAGACCCAGTACTTC. Full variable domain (outside the CDR3, taken from reference TRBV5-1 and TRBJ2-5): KAGVTQTPRYLIKTRGQQVTLSCSPISGHRSVSWYQQTPGQGLQFLFEYFSETQRNKGNFPGRFSGRQFSNSRSEMNVSTLELGDSALYLCASGLGHRRQETQYFGPGTRLLVL.

The chain is built from TRBV7-2 and TRBJ2-1; tentatively, D is TRBD2 (7 bases). Trimming stripped 6 bases from V and 8 bases from J, with 23 bases between. The CDR3 consists of 16 residues. Per the germline V gene, CDR1 is SGHTA and CDR2 is FQGNSA. CDR3 sequence reads: CASRPKTQGGAYEQFF. The CDR3 DNA is TGTGCCAGCAGACCCAAAACCCAAGGGGGGGCGTATGAGCAGTTCTTC.

The chain uses TRBV29-1 and TRBJ1-2, with TRBD1 matching over 8 bases. V dropped 4 bases and J dropped 4; count of bases not matched to a gene: 5. Germline V lookup: CDR1 SQVTM, CDR2 ANQGSEA. The CDR3 has 13 amino acids. The CDR3 sequence is CSVVDRGLYGYTF. DNA of the CDR3: TGCAGCGTTGTCGACAGGGGCCTCTATGGCTACACCTTC. The complete variable domain, with remaining parts taken from reference TRBV29-1 and TRBJ1-2, reads SAVISQKPSRDICQRGTSLTIQCQVDSQVTMMFWYRQQPGQSLTLIATANQGSEATYESGFVIDKFPISRPNLTFSTLTVSNMSPEDSSIYLCSVVDRGLYGYTFGSGTRLTVV.